Presented here are 25 T cell receptor beta chains from one specimen sequenced in a study of control samples from healthy donors and cancer patients (dated by TCRdb to between 2020 and 2021). The library was made by the immunoSEQ multiplex PCR assay. Held by TCRdb, this immuneACCESS table contains in-frame sequences only and omits some clones. Under half of the omission traces to an unresolved V gene where checked; the cause of the rest is unknown. The sample data list some 140,000 clones, and about 88% of these were observed just once. The top ten hold 8.7% of the sample. Sequencing used blood. These receptors were collected from a woman aged 30 to 39 in good health.

The V call is TRBV28, the J call TRBJ1-5; tentatively, D is TRBD1 (5 bases). This CDR3 has 15 residues. V lost 6 bases and J 3 bases, leaving 15 bases between the germline ends. Germline CDR1 is MDHEN and CDR2 is SYDVKM. In DNA form, the CDR3 reads TGTGCCAGCAGCACGGGCGGGGGAACCAATCAGCCCCAGCATTTT. This translates into CASSTGGGTNQPQHF.

V and J are TRBV7-9 and TRBJ2-3; D might be TRBD1 (6 bases). This CDR3 is built from 18 residues. Trimming shortened V by 2 bases and J by 0 bases, and 18 bases separated the two germline ends. Per germline, CDR1 SEHNR and CDR2 FQNEAQ (reference sequence). The CDR3 sequence: CASSLKWDTRASTDTQYF. As DNA, the CDR3 is TGTGCCAGCAGCTTAAAGTGGGACACAAGAGCTAGCACAGATACGCAGTATTTT.

V gene TRBV7-2 combines with J gene TRBJ2-7, with TRBD2 as a possible D gene (5 bases). The V end was cut by 1 base, the J end by 3 bases, with 13 bases between. The CDR3 totals 15 residues. Per the germline V gene, CDR1 is SGHTA and CDR2 is FQGNSA. CDR3 coding DNA: TGTGCCAGCAGCTTAGAACTAGGGATAGTCTACGAGCAGTACTTC. Translating gives CASSLELGIVYEQYF.

This clone was seen only once. This chain joins TRBV5-8 and TRBJ2-5; 7 nucleotides line up with TRBD2. The germline V gene has CDR1 SGHTS and CDR2 YDEGEE. J gave up 4 bases and V 3 bases, and 6 bases lay outside the gene matches. The CDR3 has 14 residues. The CDR3 nucleotides are TGTGCCAGCAGCTGGTCGGCTAGCGGAGAGACCCAGTACTTC. Protein: CASSWSASGETQYF.

The chain employs TRBV19 and TRBJ1-3; 7 bases are shared with TRBD1. J was trimmed by 0 bases and V by 10 bases; bases with no gene match: 9. CDR3 size: 15 residues. Germline loops: CDR1 LNHDA, CDR2 SQIVND (reference sequence). The CDR3 spells CATRTGSSSGNTIYF. CDR3 coding DNA: TGTGCCACTCGGACAGGTTCGAGCTCTGGAAACACCATATATTTT.

This chain links TRBV3-1 (or the pseudogene TRBV3-2) with TRBJ1-4; D unresolved. Germline V lookup: CDR1 LGHDT, CDR2 YNNKEL (reference sequence). The germline V and J ends were trimmed by 4 bases and 0 bases, with 9 bases remaining between them. There are 15 residues in the CDR3. The CDR3 region has the DNA TGTGCCAGCAGCCCCACAGCGACAACTAATGAAAAACTGTTTTTT. Residues: CASSPTATTNEKLFF.

This clone appeared a single time. The chain carries TRBV18 and TRBJ2-2, with TRBD2 matching 8 bases. With 0 bases clipped from V and 7 bases from J, the junction kept 13 bases outside the gene matches. The CDR3 runs 18 residues. Germline CDR1 KGHSH, CDR2 LQKENI. The CDR3 nucleotides read TGTGCCAGCTCACCACCGAGCGGACTAGCCTTCGAACACGGGGAGCTGTTTTTT. This gives the protein CASSPPSGLAFEHGELFF.

This clone was detected a few times. This chain links TRBV3-1 (or the pseudogene TRBV3-2) with TRBJ2-1; D perhaps matches TRBD2 (5 bases). This CDR3 region has 17 residues. Germline-derived CDR1 and CDR2 are LGHDT and YNNKEL (reference sequence). Trimming shortened V by 0 bases and J by 0 bases, and 12 bases separated the two germline ends. The CDR3 DNA sequence: TGTGCCAGCAGCCAAGATCCTAGCCCTAGCTCCTACAATGAGCAGTTCTTC. Its translation is CASSQDPSPSSYNEQFF.

V is TRBV30 and J is TRBJ2-3; 13 bases are shared with TRBD2. J was trimmed by 7 bases and V by 1 base; bases with no gene match: 8. Per the germline V gene, CDR1 is GTSNPN and CDR2 is SVGIG (reference sequence). This CDR3 comprises 16 residues. The CDR3 DNA sequence: TGTGCCTGGAGTGCCCTACTAGCGGGAGGGCCGAATACGCAGTATTTT. Protein product: CAWSALLAGGPNTQYF.

The rearrangement uses TRBV3-1 (or the pseudogene TRBV3-2) and TRBJ2-1; TRBD2 matches 11 bases. The J segment lost 5 bases and the V segment lost 0 bases, leaving 9 bases of the junction unmatched. This CDR3 is 18 amino acids long. The germline gives CDR1 LGHDT, CDR2 YNNKEL (reference sequence). The CDR3 DNA is TGTGCCAGCAGCCAAGATCCCCCGGGACTAGCGGCTAACAATGAGCAGTTCTTC. Its protein product is CASSQDPPGLAANNEQFF.

The rearrangement joins TRBV19 to TRBJ1-1; 9 bases align to TRBD1. J gave up 6 bases and V 7 bases, and 15 bases lay outside the gene matches. Germline V gives CDR1 LNHDA, CDR2 SQIVND (reference sequence). This CDR3 region has 16 residues. The CDR3 DNA is TGTGCCAGTACTCTTAACTGGGACAGGGACTGGTCTGAAGCTTTCTTT. Protein sequence: CASTLNWDRDWSEAFF.

The count of this clone is one. The genes are TRBV3-1 (or the pseudogene TRBV3-2) and TRBJ2-7; 12 bases agree with TRBD1. This CDR3 is 15 amino acids long. V was clipped by 4 bases and J by 4 bases; unmatched bases: 5. Germline lookup yields CDR1 LGHDT and CDR2 YNNKEL (reference sequence). The CDR3 sequence is CASSPGTGGSYEQYF. CDR3 sequence (DNA): TGTGCCAGCAGCCCTGGGACAGGGGGCAGTTACGAGCAGTACTTC.

This clone was recorded once. The CDR3 region has the DNA TGTGCCATCACCGCCACCAAGGGTGGAGGACACTATGGCTACACCTTC. Its protein is CAITATKGGGHYGYTF. The J gene is TRBJ1-2, the V gene TRBV10-3, with D unclear. Between the trimmed V and J ends, which lost 7 bases and 3 bases, there was a span of 21 bases. The CDR3 loop spans 16 amino acids. Per germline, CDR1 ENHRY and CDR2 SYGVKD.

The chain combines TRBV19 with TRBJ1-1; weak D call: TRBD1 (6 bases). V was pared by 5 bases and J by 1 base, with 8 bases between. Germline CDR1 LNHDA, CDR2 SQIVND (reference sequence). This CDR3 has 13 amino acids. The CDR3 sequence: CASSGGRNTEAFF. DNA of the CDR3: TGTGCCAGTAGTGGGGGCCGGAACACTGAAGCTTTCTTT.

The chain employs TRBV28 and TRBJ1-2, with unresolved D. V lost 3 bases to trimming and J lost 10 bases, with 12 bases between them. CDR3 length equals 12 residues. CDR1 is MDHEN and CDR2 is SYDVKM in the germline V gene. This CDR3 reads CASSFEWDDYTF. The CDR3 DNA sequence: TGTGCCAGCAGTTTCGAGTGGGATGACTACACCTTC.

This clone was counted a single time. This rearrangement joins TRBV6-5 to TRBJ1-6; 11 bases are a match to TRBD1. Germline assignment: CDR1 MNHEY and CDR2 SVGAGI. J gave up 12 bases and V 5 bases, and 9 bases lay outside the gene matches. The CDR3 loop spans 15 amino acids. The DNA of the CDR3 is TGTGCCAGCAGTCCCCGCGGGACAGGGGGATTACCCCTCCACTTT. It translates to CASSPRGTGGLPLHF.

The gene calls are TRBV5-1 and TRBJ1-1; 7 nucleotides agree with TRBD1. The CDR3 consists of 15 residues. Losses at the gene ends were 4 bases for V and 11 bases for J; bases not matched to a gene: 17. Germline V gene sequence: CDR1 SGHRS, CDR2 YFSETQ. The CDR3 DNA reads as TGCGCCAGCAGCGCTTCCGGGACAGAAAGTACAATGGCTTTCTTT. Protein product: CASSASGTESTMAFF.

The V and J genes are TRBV4-1 and TRBJ2-7; D tentatively fits TRBD1 or TRBD2 (6 bases each). The CDR3 consists of 17 residues. The germline gives CDR1 MGHRA, CDR2 YSYEKL. The germline V and J ends were trimmed by 1 base and 6 bases, with 22 bases remaining between them. The CDR3 loop reads CASSQGGVGRTALEQYF. DNA of the CDR3: TGCGCCAGCAGCCAAGGCGGGGTGGGACGGACAGCTCTCGAGCAGTACTTC.

This chain links TRBV28 with TRBJ2-6, with 7 bases matching TRBD1. CDR1 is MDHEN and CDR2 is SYDVKM in the germline V gene. V lost 9 bases to trimming and J lost 8 bases; unmatched junction nucleotides: 10. This CDR3 contains 14 residues. CDR3 amino acids: CASKQGPNSNVLTF. In DNA form, the CDR3 reads TGTGCCAGTAAACAGGGGCCGAATTCCAACGTCCTGACTTTC.

The V call is TRBV6-5, the J call TRBJ1-6, with a weak D call TRBD1 (5 bases). In germline, CDR1 is MNHEY, CDR2 SVGAGI. This CDR3 spans 15 amino acids. V was shortened by 4 bases and J by 8 bases, with 15 bases between the two germline ends. CDR3 residues: CASSSLGTVDSPLHF. CDR3 nucleotides: TGTGCCAGCAGTTCGCTCGGGACGGTTGATTCACCCCTCCACTTT.

V is TRBV28 and J is TRBJ2-6; 7 bases fit TRBD1. The CDR3 is 16 residues long. Germline-derived CDR1 and CDR2 are MDHEN and SYDVKM. After removal of 7 bases from V and 4 bases from J, the junction contained 10 bases not matched to a gene. The CDR3 sequence is CASISQQGSGANVLTF. The DNA for the CDR3 is TGTGCCAGCATATCCCAACAGGGGTCCGGGGCCAACGTCCTGACTTTC.

The chain has TRBV18 and TRBJ2-7; a possible D gene is TRBD2 (6 bases). Trimming stripped 3 bases from V and 1 base from J, with 10 bases between. This CDR3 has 14 residues. Germline assignment: CDR1 KGHSH and CDR2 LQKENI. CDR3 protein: CASSPGGTSYEQYF. CDR3 nucleotides: TGTGCCAGCTCACCGGGGGGTACATCCTACGAGCAGTACTTC.

This clone was seen a single time. V gene TRBV6-5 combines with J gene TRBJ1-5; TRBD1 might be the D (5 bases). The CDR3 spans 14 residues. The V end was cut by 6 bases, the J end by 4 bases, with 13 bases between. CDR1 is MNHEY and CDR2 is SVGAGI in the germline V gene. CDR3 protein: CASRVGGRNQPQHF. DNA for the CDR3: TGTGCCAGCAGGGTTGGGGGAAGGAATCAGCCCCAGCATTTT.

The CDR3 DNA follows: TGTGCCAGCAGCCTCGGACTAGCGGGCCCTCAAGAGACCCAGTACTTC. This gives the protein CASSLGLAGPQETQYF. The chain uses TRBV11-1 and TRBJ2-5; 11 bases line up with TRBD2. The length of the CDR3 is 16 residues. V shed 5 bases and J 2 bases; nucleotides not matched to a gene: 7. Germline V gives CDR1 SGHAT, CDR2 FQDESV (reference sequence).

The chain recombines TRBV15 with TRBJ2-6; 7 bases map to TRBD1. The CDR3 is 17 amino acids. The ends lost 4 bases at V and 0 bases at J; junction bases unmatched: 6. The V gene's germline CDR1 is LNHNV and CDR2 YYDKDF (reference sequence). CDR3 residues: CATSITGARSGANVLTF. The CDR3 DNA reads TGTGCCACCAGCATTACAGGGGCCCGCTCTGGGGCCAACGTCCTGACTTTC.